This TCR beta chain derives from a study of radiation and T cells in renal cell carcinoma. This table comes from immunoSEQ multiplex PCR, and its TCRdb copy is limited to in-frame clones, with some not included. The sample yields about 130,000 clones, roughly 80% seen once. Described time point: baseline pretreatment blood. This sample's treatment: 15 Gy SBRT to primary tumor, nephrectomy 4 weeks later. Blood was sampled at baseline, 2 weeks and 4 weeks after SBRT. Germline-derived CDR1 and CDR2 are SGHTA and FQGNSA. The CDR3 extends over 14 amino acids. V was trimmed by 2 bases and J by 1 base, leaving 8 bases between them. This clone was seen a handful of times.

Sequencing was performed on blood, taken from a patient whose treatment included radiotherapy and nephrectomy. This sequence originates from an older woman with renal cell carcinoma. This rearrangement joins TRBV7-2 to TRBJ1-2; no definite D call. CDR3 region: CASSLNKFNYGYTF. CDR3 sequence (DNA): TGTGCCAGCAGCTTAAACAAGTTTAACTATGGCTACACCTTC.